One and the same sample provided the 6 T cell receptor beta chains below, sequenced in a study of T cells in Graves' hyperthyroidism and ophthalmopathy. TCR beta CDR3 regions were amplified from RNA transcripts. During a first-round RT-PCR of the TCR CDR3, the HTBI primer set was used. MiXCR, run by TCRdb on the multiplex PCR reads, gives a single entry per CDR3 protein. The sample lists around 350,000 distinct CDR3 sequences; about 13% were seen once. Sequencing was carried out using blood. These receptors came from a young woman with Graves' hyperthyroidism.

At least ten counts were recorded for this clonotype. DNA for the CDR3: TGTGCCAGCAGTCCAAGCGGACAGATGAACACTGAAGCTTTCTTT. Encoded protein: CASSPSGQMNTEAFF. The chain combines TRBV12-3 or TRBV12-4 with TRBJ1-1; TRBD1 is a possible D gene (6 bases). The V and J ends lost 5 bases and 0 bases respectively, with 13 bases between them. The CDR3 sequence is 15 residues long.

This clonotype was seen ten or more times. The chain uses TRBV14 and TRBJ2-7, with D perhaps matching TRBD1 or TRBD2 (5 bases each). Trimming took off 1 base at V and 6 bases at J, with 22 bases between the two ends. Germline values: CDR1 SGHDN, CDR2 FVKESK. The CDR3 loop spans 17 amino acids. CDR3: CASSQVEYGTRRGEQYF. The CDR3, as DNA: TGTGCCAGCAGCCAAGTGGAGTATGGGACCCGGAGAGGCGAGCAGTACTTC.

This clonotype appeared many times. The V gene is TRBV6-1, the J gene TRBJ2-7, with a possible D match to TRBD1 (8 bases). Trimming took off 5 bases at V and 3 bases at J, with 14 bases between the two ends. CDR3 size: 14 residues. Germline V gene sequence: CDR1 MNHNS, CDR2 SASEGT. The CDR3 region is CASSSGTGLYEQYF. CDR3 DNA sequence: TGTGCCAGCAGTAGCGGGACAGGCCTCTACGAGCAGTACTTC.

Regarding this clonotype: Being one base from a much bigger clone, this may be a read error. The rearrangement links TRBV11-2 to TRBJ2-3; the D gene is possibly TRBD1 (7 bases). V was trimmed by 5 bases and J by 2 bases, leaving 20 bases between them. Germline V gives CDR1 SGHAT, CDR2 FQNNGV. This CDR3 is built from 17 residues. The CDR3 bases are TGTGCCAGCAGCCAGCGAGGGGGCAGGGAGGTCACAGATACGCAGTATTTT. The encoded protein is CASSQRGGREVTDTQYF.

About this clonotype: Just one base apart from a much larger clone, this may be a read error. V usage is TRBV2 and J usage is TRBJ1-4; TRBD1 matches 7 bases. CDR1 SNHLY and CDR2 FYNNEI come from the germline V gene. CDR3 length: 14 residues. The DNA of the CDR3 is TGTACCAGCAGAAAACAGGGGATGGGTGAAAAACTGTTTTTT. Protein sequence: CTSRKQGMGEKLFF.

This clonotype was seen many times. V gene TRBV6-2 or TRBV6-3 combines with J gene TRBJ2-1, with 10 bases aligning to TRBD2. J gave up 7 bases and V 7 bases, and 16 bases lay outside the gene matches. Germline lookup yields CDR1 MNHEY and CDR2 SVGEGT. This CDR3 contains 17 residues. CDR3 loop: CASTYPPRMTSGNEQFF. In DNA, the CDR3 is TGTGCCAGCACCTACCCTCCGCGGATGACTAGCGGGAATGAGCAGTTCTTC.